The rows below give T cell receptor beta chains drawn from one sample of a study of T cells in Graves' hyperthyroidism and ophthalmopathy. One entry per CDR3 protein, called by TCRdb with MiXCR from the multiplex PCR reads. The table has a few hundred thousand distinct CDR3 sequences, around 21% seen once; the top ten hold around 27%. The sample comprised blood. These receptors were collected from a young man with Graves' hyperthyroidism. CDR3s include the opening cysteine and the closing phenylalanine or tryptophan. Fields, in order: CDR3 DNA, CDR3 protein, J gene, clone size, D gene, V gene. The D gene is left open where the match is weak. A row's size may be missing; if present it is once, few, many or a size class.

cdr3_nt: TGCGCCAGCAGCCTATACAGTGCAGGGGCCAACGTCCTGACTTTC
cdr3_aa: CASSLYSAGANVLTF
j_call: TRBJ2-6
clone_size: many
d_call: .
v_call: TRBV4-1

cdr3_nt: TGTGCCAGCAGTTCCAGGGCGGCTGGGGCCAACGTCCTGACTTTC
cdr3_aa: CASSSRAAGANVLTF
j_call: TRBJ2-6
clone_size: many
d_call: .
v_call: TRBV12-3/TRBV12-4

cdr3_nt: TGTGCCAGCAGTGAAGCGATCGGAGCTTACGATCAGTACTTC
cdr3_aa: CASSEAIGAYDQYF
j_call: TRBJ2-7
clone_size: few
d_call: .
v_call: TRBV2

cdr3_nt: TGTGCCAGCAGCGACAACCCCCGGACAGGGGGCGACGGGGAGCTGTTTTTT
cdr3_aa: CASSDNPRTGGDGELFF
j_call: TRBJ2-2
clone_size: many
d_call: TRBD1
v_call: TRBV2

cdr3_nt: TGTGCCAGCAGCCAAGATTTCCACCGGGACTCCCACTCCTCTGGAAACACCATATATTTT
cdr3_aa: CASSQDFHRDSHSSGNTIYF
j_call: TRBJ1-3
clone_size: few
d_call: .
v_call: TRBV4-2

cdr3_nt: TGCAGTGCTCGCAGGACAGGGGCAAACATTCAGTACTTC
cdr3_aa: CSARRTGANIQYF
j_call: TRBJ2-4
clone_size: .
d_call: TRBD1
v_call: TRBV20-1

cdr3_nt: TGTGCCAGTCTTCCTCCGGGAGCGAACACTGAAGCTTTCTTT
cdr3_aa: CASLPPGANTEAFF
j_call: TRBJ1-1
clone_size: many
d_call: .
v_call: TRBV19

cdr3_nt: TGTGCCAGCAGCTGGGGGGGACTTAGCACAGATACGCAGTATTTT
cdr3_aa: CASSWGGLSTDTQYF
j_call: TRBJ2-3
clone_size: many
d_call: TRBD2
v_call: TRBV13

cdr3_nt: TGTGCCAGCAGTTCCCCGAGGACCATGAACGAGCAGTACTTC
cdr3_aa: CASSSPRTMNEQYF
j_call: TRBJ2-7
clone_size: many
d_call: .
v_call: TRBV6-5

cdr3_nt: TGCAGCCCCCGGCAGGGCCAGGCCAAAAACATTCAGTACTTC
cdr3_aa: CSPRQGQAKNIQYF
j_call: TRBJ2-4
clone_size: .
d_call: .
v_call: TRBV20-1

cdr3_nt: TGTGCCAGCAGCCCTTATGGGCGGGGGGGGAATGGCTACACCTTC
cdr3_aa: CASSPYGRGGNGYTF
j_call: TRBJ1-2
clone_size: many
d_call: .
v_call: TRBV7-8

cdr3_nt: TGCAGTGCTAGTTCACAGGCTGAAGCTTTCTTT
cdr3_aa: CSASSQAEAFF
j_call: TRBJ1-1
clone_size: many
d_call: .
v_call: TRBV20-1

cdr3_nt: TGTGCCCCCTCCCGGGGGGCGGTAGGCGAGCAGTACTTC
cdr3_aa: CAPSRGAVGEQYF
j_call: TRBJ2-7
clone_size: .
d_call: .
v_call: TRBV28

cdr3_nt: TGTGCCAGCAGTTTAACGTTGGGGGGCCATCAGCCCCAGCATTTT
cdr3_aa: CASSLTLGGHQPQHF
j_call: TRBJ1-5
clone_size: many
d_call: .
v_call: TRBV12-3/TRBV12-4

cdr3_nt: TGTGCCAGCAGTTTGGGGGGGCTAGGCTACGAGCAGTACTTC
cdr3_aa: CASSLGGLGYEQYF
j_call: TRBJ2-7
clone_size: .
d_call: .
v_call: TRBV12-3/TRBV12-4

cdr3_nt: TGTGCCAGCAGCCGAGCAGATAGCATTCTGCCCCAGCATTTT
cdr3_aa: CASSRADSILPQHF
j_call: TRBJ1-5
clone_size: .
d_call: .
v_call: TRBV9

cdr3_nt: TGTGCCAGCAGCTTAGCTGGGATCTCCTACGAGCAGTACTTC
cdr3_aa: CASSLAGISYEQYF
j_call: TRBJ2-7
clone_size: many
d_call: .
v_call: TRBV7-9

cdr3_nt: TGTGCCAGCAGTCTATGGACAGACGGGAGCGAGCAGTACTTC
cdr3_aa: CASSLWTDGSEQYF
j_call: TRBJ2-7
clone_size: .
d_call: .
v_call: TRBV6-1

cdr3_nt: TGTGCCAGCAGCGCCCCAAGGGGAGGCGGGGAGCTGTTTTTT
cdr3_aa: CASSAPRGGGELFF
j_call: TRBJ2-2
clone_size: many
d_call: .
v_call: TRBV9

cdr3_nt: TGTGCCAGTAGTATAGAACAGGGGGCATACACCGGGGAGCTGTTTTTT
cdr3_aa: CASSIEQGAYTGELFF
j_call: TRBJ2-2
clone_size: many
d_call: TRBD1
v_call: TRBV19

cdr3_nt: TGTGCCAGCAAGAGAGGGTCGGGACAAAAGAACACCGGGGAGCTGTTTTTT
cdr3_aa: CASKRGSGQKNTGELFF
j_call: TRBJ2-2
clone_size: many
d_call: .
v_call: TRBV2

cdr3_nt: TGTGCCAGCAACCCGTCAGGGGGCGCAAACACCGGGGAGCTGTTTTTT
cdr3_aa: CASNPSGGANTGELFF
j_call: TRBJ2-2
clone_size: few
d_call: TRBD1
v_call: TRBV6-1

cdr3_nt: TGTGCCATCAGTGAGTCGAGCGGCACTGAAGCTTTCTTT
cdr3_aa: CAISESSGTEAFF
j_call: TRBJ1-1
clone_size: many
d_call: .
v_call: TRBV10-3

cdr3_nt: TGTGCCATCAGAGAGACAGTAAACACTGAAGCTTTCTTT
cdr3_aa: CAIRETVNTEAFF
j_call: TRBJ1-1
clone_size: .
d_call: .
v_call: TRBV10-3

cdr3_nt: TGTGCCACCAGTGATCCCCAGGGGGACAGGTACGAGCAGTACTTC
cdr3_aa: CATSDPQGDRYEQYF
j_call: TRBJ2-7
clone_size: many
d_call: TRBD1
v_call: TRBV24-1

cdr3_nt: TGTGCCAGCATCCCCGTGGGCAGACCCAATTCACCCCTCCACTTT
cdr3_aa: CASIPVGRPNSPLHF
j_call: TRBJ1-6
clone_size: many
d_call: .
v_call: TRBV28

cdr3_nt: TGTGCCAGCAGCCCCCAGGGAGCTAACACCGGGGAGCTGTTTTTT
cdr3_aa: CASSPQGANTGELFF
j_call: TRBJ2-2
clone_size: many
d_call: .
v_call: TRBV9

cdr3_nt: TGTGCCAGTAGCCTACGGCCACAACAAGAGACCCAGTACTTC
cdr3_aa: CASSLRPQQETQYF
j_call: TRBJ2-5
clone_size: .
d_call: .
v_call: TRBV7-3

cdr3_nt: TGTGCCAGCAGTCCACAGGGGATTGAGAATCAGCCCCAGCATTTT
cdr3_aa: CASSPQGIENQPQHF
j_call: TRBJ1-5
clone_size: many
d_call: TRBD1
v_call: TRBV12-3/TRBV12-4

cdr3_nt: TGTGCCAGCAGACGGACGGGGTTTTCCTATAATTCACCCCTCCACTTT
cdr3_aa: CASRRTGFSYNSPLHF
j_call: TRBJ1-6
clone_size: many
d_call: .
v_call: TRBV7-8

cdr3_nt: TGTGCCAGCAGTTGGGTTTTGCGCCAAGAGACCCAGTACTTC
cdr3_aa: CASSWVLRQETQYF
j_call: TRBJ2-5
clone_size: .
d_call: .
v_call: TRBV12-3/TRBV12-4

cdr3_nt: TGTGCCAGCAGTTTATCGGCGGGACCACGATTGCCCCAGCATTTT
cdr3_aa: CASSLSAGPRLPQHF
j_call: TRBJ1-5
clone_size: .
d_call: .
v_call: TRBV27

cdr3_nt: TGTGCCAGCAGCCGGGTTATGGCCTTAGAGACCCAGTACTTC
cdr3_aa: CASSRVMALETQYF
j_call: TRBJ2-5
clone_size: .
d_call: .
v_call: TRBV7-2

cdr3_nt: TGTGCCAGCAACAGGGTTGGTCAGCCCCAGCATTTT
cdr3_aa: CASNRVGQPQHF
j_call: TRBJ1-5
clone_size: few
d_call: .
v_call: TRBV2

cdr3_nt: TGCAGTGCTAGTAGTATCGACAGGGGGCACACTGAATCTTTCTTT
cdr3_aa: CSASSIDRGHTESFF
j_call: TRBJ1-1
clone_size: .
d_call: TRBD1
v_call: TRBV20-1

cdr3_nt: TGTGCCTGGAGTGCAGGGGCGGGGGGCCTGAATTCACCCCTCCACTTT
cdr3_aa: CAWSAGAGGLNSPLHF
j_call: TRBJ1-6
clone_size: few
d_call: .
v_call: TRBV30

cdr3_nt: TGTGCCAGCAGTGTTCTGCTCATGAACACTGAAGCTTTCTTT
cdr3_aa: CASSVLLMNTEAFF
j_call: TRBJ1-1
clone_size: many
d_call: .
v_call: TRBV6-1

cdr3_nt: TGCGCCAGCAGCTTGGGACAGGGGGACTATGGCTACACCTTC
cdr3_aa: CASSLGQGDYGYTF
j_call: TRBJ1-2
clone_size: many
d_call: TRBD1
v_call: TRBV5-1

cdr3_nt: TGCGCCAGCAGCCAGTTGACAGGGTCCTACGAGCAGTACTTC
cdr3_aa: CASSQLTGSYEQYF
j_call: TRBJ2-7
clone_size: many
d_call: TRBD1
v_call: TRBV5-1

cdr3_nt: TGTGCCAGCAGCGCCGCCGCGGTGGGGCAAGAGACCCAGTACTTC
cdr3_aa: CASSAAAVGQETQYF
j_call: TRBJ2-5
clone_size: many
d_call: .
v_call: TRBV9

cdr3_nt: TGTGCCAGCAATCTAGGTCTAGCGGGGGGGACGAGAGGGGAGACCCAGTACTTC
cdr3_aa: CASNLGLAGGTRGETQYF
j_call: TRBJ2-5
clone_size: many
d_call: TRBD2
v_call: TRBV28

cdr3_nt: TGCAGCGTTGAAGGCATCGGACAGGCTAACTCCTACGAGCAGTACTTC
cdr3_aa: CSVEGIGQANSYEQYF
j_call: TRBJ2-7
clone_size: many
d_call: TRBD1
v_call: TRBV29-1

cdr3_nt: TGTGCCAGCAGTGGAACCGGGACAGGAATTAACTCACCCCTCCACTTT
cdr3_aa: CASSGTGTGINSPLHF
j_call: TRBJ1-6
clone_size: .
d_call: TRBD1
v_call: TRBV2

cdr3_nt: TGTGCCAGCGTGTGGGGAACTGAAGCTTCCTTT
cdr3_aa: CASVWGTEASF
j_call: TRBJ1-1
clone_size: many
d_call: .
v_call: TRBV6-1

cdr3_nt: TGTGCTAGTGGTATAACAGGGGAACGAGAGACCCAGTACTTC
cdr3_aa: CASGITGERETQYF
j_call: TRBJ2-5
clone_size: .
d_call: TRBD1
v_call: TRBV12-5

cdr3_nt: TGTGCCAGCCGGAGGGCGGCCTACGAGCAGTACTTC
cdr3_aa: CASRRAAYEQYF
j_call: TRBJ2-7
clone_size: many
d_call: .
v_call: TRBV6-2/TRBV6-3

cdr3_nt: TGCAGCGTTGAAGTGGCGCGAGGGGAGACCCAGTACTTC
cdr3_aa: CSVEVARGETQYF
j_call: TRBJ2-5
clone_size: .
d_call: .
v_call: TRBV29-1

cdr3_nt: TGTGCCAGCAGTTTAGGTCGGCGGGGGGTACAAGAGACCCAGTACTTC
cdr3_aa: CASSLGRRGVQETQYF
j_call: TRBJ2-5
clone_size: many
d_call: TRBD2
v_call: TRBV12-3/TRBV12-4

cdr3_nt: TGTGCTAGTGCCCTTCGGCCCCAGCATTTT
cdr3_aa: CASALRPQHF
j_call: TRBJ1-5
clone_size: many
d_call: .
v_call: TRBV12-5

cdr3_nt: TGCAGTGCTAGACTGGCGGGGGTCTACGAGCAGTACTTC
cdr3_aa: CSARLAGVYEQYF
j_call: TRBJ2-7
clone_size: many
d_call: TRBD2
v_call: TRBV20-1

cdr3_nt: TGTGCCAGCCTTGGTTTAAGCGGACAGGATTACTATGGCTACACCTTC
cdr3_aa: CASLGLSGQDYYGYTF
j_call: TRBJ1-2
clone_size: .
d_call: TRBD1
v_call: TRBV6-1

cdr3_nt: TGTGCCAGCAGTTACGGGGGGCCGAATCAGCCCCAGCATTTT
cdr3_aa: CASSYGGPNQPQHF
j_call: TRBJ1-5
clone_size: many
d_call: .
v_call: TRBV6-5

cdr3_nt: TGTGCCAGCAGTTTGGGACAAGTCTATGGCTACACCTTC
cdr3_aa: CASSLGQVYGYTF
j_call: TRBJ1-2
clone_size: many
d_call: .
v_call: TRBV12-3/TRBV12-4

cdr3_nt: TGTGCCAGCTTCGGGAGGACAGGGCAGGACGAGCAGTACTTC
cdr3_aa: CASFGRTGQDEQYF
j_call: TRBJ2-7
clone_size: .
d_call: .
v_call: TRBV28

cdr3_nt: TGCGCCAGCAGCTTGATACCTAGCGGGGGGCAAGAGACCCAGTACTTC
cdr3_aa: CASSLIPSGGQETQYF
j_call: TRBJ2-5
clone_size: .
d_call: TRBD2
v_call: TRBV5-1

cdr3_nt: TGTGCCAGCAGTTTGCGCCAGATCGGAAACACCATATATTTT
cdr3_aa: CASSLRQIGNTIYF
j_call: TRBJ1-3
clone_size: many
d_call: .
v_call: TRBV28

cdr3_nt: TGTGCCAGCAGGCCGACAGGGGGCAGAAACGAGCAGTACTTC
cdr3_aa: CASRPTGGRNEQYF
j_call: TRBJ2-7
clone_size: few
d_call: TRBD1
v_call: TRBV12-3/TRBV12-4

cdr3_nt: TGTGCCAGCAGGAGCGGGGGGGCCGCTGAGACCCAGTACTTC
cdr3_aa: CASRSGGAAETQYF
j_call: TRBJ2-5
clone_size: many
d_call: TRBD2
v_call: TRBV28

cdr3_nt: TGTGCCAGCAGCCCGTTGGTGAGCGAGCAGTACTTC
cdr3_aa: CASSPLVSEQYF
j_call: TRBJ2-7
clone_size: many
d_call: .
v_call: TRBV7-8

cdr3_nt: TGTGCCAGCAGCTTCGGCCCAGGACGAGTAGAGACCCAGTACTTC
cdr3_aa: CASSFGPGRVETQYF
j_call: TRBJ2-5
clone_size: .
d_call: .
v_call: TRBV11-2